This T cell receptor (beta chain) was documented in a study of Ad26.COV2.S vaccination and SARS-CoV-2 variants listed by TCRdb under 2021. Concerning the study at large: Vaccine-arm donors were drawn from COV1001, a multicentre, randomized, double-blind, placebo-controlled phase I-IIa trial of Ad26.COV2.S in healthy adults. Ad26.COV2.S was administered intramuscularly at a dose of 5x10^10 or 1x10^11 viral particles, either as one shot or as two shots given 56 days apart. Sequencing of the TCRbeta repertoire served to evaluate the specificity and breadth of SARS-CoV-2-reactive T cell receptors following Ad26.COV2.S vaccination. The TCR-sequenced set comprised about 30 samples: some 19 Ad26.COV2.S vaccine recipients, 5 placebo recipients and 8 SARS-CoV-2 convalescent individuals. Trial participants were randomized into five groups of five: low-dose or high-dose Ad26.COV2.S given once or twice, or placebo on both occasions. Investigators remained blinded to trial group allocation during experiments and outcome assessment.

The immunoSEQ Assay was the method used to sequence TCRbeta CDR3 regions. After extraction, genomic DNA underwent amplification by bias-controlled multiplex PCR, followed by high-throughput sequencing. As for the authors' bioinformatics: Collapsing and filtering of sequences were performed to quantify the absolute abundance of each unique TCRbeta CDR3 region. T cell fraction was estimated by normalizing TCRbeta template counts to usable DNA, with usable DNA measured through amplification of reference genes found in all nucleated cells. Repertoire TCRs were annotated as SARS-CoV-2-specific by exact matching of V gene, CDR3 amino acid sequence and J gene to a known reactive TCR set. MIRA supplied the reference SARS-CoV-2 TCR set, which was filtered for enrichment in COVID-19-positive ImmuneCODE repertoires so that public or cross-reactive TCRs were removed. Using the MIRA antigens, annotated TCRs were further analysed by specific ORF or by position within an ORF. Breadth was defined as the number of annotated unique rearrangements divided by the total number of unique productive rearrangements, and depth was defined as the summed frequency of the annotated unique rearrangements. Group comparisons of TCR breadth used two-sided Wilcoxon rank-sum tests. TCRdb obtained this table from immuneACCESS and retained in-frame rearrangements with V and J assigned. These tables miss some clones; where compared with another copy, unresolved V genes account for less than half of the shortfall, and the remainder is unexplained. V and J calls plus clone size are reproduced from that table; the DNA served to infer D and trimming. The sample data list 200,000 to 300,000 clones, and over 75% of these were observed just once. The top ten hold roughly 10% of the sample.

The treatment or condition label on this specimen signifies: approximately 18 received Ad26.COV2.S at low or high dose, single or two shots; roughly five received placebo; per-sample allocation not given. Repertoires of vaccine and placebo recipients were sequenced from samples taken on day 63 after the first injection. Between 29 July and 7 August 2020, Cohort 1b enrolled 25 adults aged 18-55 years at one site in Boston, USA. Ad26.COV2.S was a replication-incompetent adenovirus type 26 vector expressing a prefusion-stabilized SARS-CoV-2 spike protein from the original Wuhan strain. A note on this clone: No antigen is known for it. Base qualities are not recorded, but no much larger clone differs from it by a single base.

Trimming at the junction amounts to 6 bases on V and 1 base on J, and the germline ends lie 7 bases apart. The CDR3, cysteine through phenylalanine, is 13 amino acids long. The DNA shown is the 39-base CDR3, in frame from base 1. What the authors observed across the whole study: It was noted by the authors that total T cell responses may have been underestimated by the TCR breadth and depth analyses. The study was not powered for comparison of responses between vaccine doses or regimens. Substantial breadth of spike-specific CD8+ and CD4+ T cell responses was reported after vaccination. Vaccine and placebo recipients had comparable non-spike TCR breadth, which fits with the vaccine containing only spike. Ad26.COV2.S recipients had higher spike-specific TCR breadth than placebo recipients (P = 0.0014).

This TCR came from a person aged 18-60 years who received the Ad26.COV2.S COVID-19 vaccine or a placebo. The chain is assembled from TRBV12-3 or TRBV12-4 and TRBJ1-3; a tentative D call is TRBD1 (5 bases match). Sample: peripheral blood, taken in a trial of Ad26.COV2.S vaccine versus placebo. The nucleotide sequence reads as follows: TGTGCCAGCAGCCGACAGTCTGGAAACACCATATATTTT. Translated, it gives CASSRQSGNTIYF.